These 19 T cell receptor beta chains share one sample of origin, sequenced in a study. TCRdb re-called the 5' RACE reads through MiXCR, storing one row per CDR3 protein. Of around 30,000 distinct CDR3 sequences in the sample, approximately 25% were seen once. The sequenced sample consisted of memory CD4+ T cells sorted from blood. Subset described: memory CD4+ T cells, CD4+CD45RO+CD25-. These receptors were obtained from a female donor with breast cancer.

The chain combines TRBV5-4 with TRBJ2-7; 9 bases agree with TRBD1. Germline loops: CDR1 SGHNT, CDR2 YYREEE (reference sequence). CDR3 length: 15 residues. J was trimmed by 4 bases and V by 7 bases; bases with no gene match: 12. Written as DNA, the CDR3 is TGTGCCAGCGAACGAGGGGGGGACAGGGATTACGAGCAGTACTTC. Residues: CASERGGDRDYEQYF.

The chain joins TRBV27 to TRBJ2-5, with a weak D call TRBD2 (5 bases). The V and J ends lost 2 bases and 2 bases respectively, with 12 bases between them. From germline, CDR1 is MNHEY and CDR2 SMNVEV (reference sequence). The CDR3 is 15 amino acids. CDR3 DNA sequence: TGTGCCAGCAGTTTAGGGCTCCGAGGGCAAGAGACCCAGTACTTC. Translated: CASSLGLRGQETQYF.

This rearrangement joins TRBV12-3 or TRBV12-4 to TRBJ1-2; maybe TRBD1 (5 bases). V was cut by 7 bases and J by 8 bases, with 17 bases left in between. The CDR3 sequence is 13 residues long. CDR3 sequence (DNA): TGTGCCAGCACCCTGGGGAGCCGGGGGGGCTACACCTTC. Translated, it gives CASTLGSRGGYTF.

This clonotype has ten or more counts. J is TRBJ2-3 and V is TRBV6-2 or TRBV6-3; TRBD2 agrees at 15 bases. The germline V gene has CDR1 MNHEY and CDR2 SVGEGT. The CDR3 totals 17 residues. V gave up 7 bases and J gave up 10 bases; unmatched junction bases: 15. The CDR3: CASNPGLAGGTTRAQYF. CDR3 bases: TGTGCCAGCAACCCGGGACTAGCGGGAGGCACAACCAGGGCGCAGTATTTT.

Only a few counts were recorded for this clonotype. A much larger clone lies a single base off, so this may be a read error. V gene TRBV12-3 or TRBV12-4 combines with J gene TRBJ2-7; D not certain. V was shortened by 2 bases and J by 5 bases, with 7 bases between the two germline ends. The CDR3 has 12 amino acids. The CDR3 protein is CASSLPSHEQYF. In DNA, the CDR3 is TGTGCCAGCAGTTTACCTAGTCACGAGCAGTACTTC.

In regard to this clonotype: A single base separates this from a much larger clone, so it may be a read error. The gene calls are TRBV27 and TRBJ2-7; D may be TRBD1 (6 bases). Germline V CDR1 and CDR2: MNHEY, SMNVEV (reference sequence). This CDR3 spans 13 amino acids. V was pared by 4 bases and J by 4 bases, with 11 bases between. The CDR3 spells CASSWSRGYEQYF. The CDR3 bases are TGTGCCAGCAGTTGGAGCAGGGGTTACGAGCAGTACTTC.

This rearrangement joins TRBV7-9 to TRBJ2-2, with D perhaps matching TRBD1 (6 bases). With 6 bases removed from V and 4 bases from J, the gap between germline ends came to 18 bases. Per germline, CDR1 SEHNR and CDR2 FQNEAQ (reference sequence). The CDR3 contains 16 residues. This CDR3 is CASRFQGKPTTGELFF. Here the CDR3 DNA reads TGTGCCAGCAGATTCCAGGGGAAACCGACCACCGGGGAGCTGTTTTTT.

In its sample, this clonotype was seen a few times. The V gene is TRBV7-3, the J gene TRBJ2-1; 8 bases agree with TRBD2. The germline V gene has CDR1 SGHTA and CDR2 FQGTGA. The CDR3 loop spans 13 amino acids. After removal of 4 bases from V and 12 bases from J, the junction contained 8 bases not matched to a gene. The CDR3: CASSSDSGNRQFF. For the CDR3, the DNA is TGTGCCAGCAGCTCGGATAGCGGGAATCGGCAGTTCTTC.

Comment on this clonotype: This likely comes from a read error, as the CDR3 has no conserved phenylalanine or tryptophan at its end. V is TRBV4-2 and J is TRBJ2-1; D gene uncertain. V lost 1 base and J 0 bases, leaving 10 bases between the germline ends. The CDR3 covers 16 residues. Germline values: CDR1 LGHNA, CDR2 YNFKEQ. The CDR3 DNA is TGTGCCAGCAGCCAAGTAGGCGGAAGCTCCTACAATGAGCAGTTCATC. This sequence encodes CASSQVGGSSYNEQFI.

The chain uses TRBV6-2 or TRBV6-3 and TRBJ2-2, with 13 bases identical to TRBD2. The CDR3 totals 16 residues. Germline trimming cut 6 bases from V and 0 bases from J; bases unmatched to any gene: 1. From germline, CDR1 is MNHEY and CDR2 SVGEGT. The CDR3 DNA is TGTGCCAGCAGGGGACTAGCGGGAACGAACACCGGGGAGCTGTTTTTT. This sequence encodes CASRGLAGTNTGELFF.

This clonotype has ten or more counts. J is TRBJ2-1 and V is TRBV7-6; the D gene is possibly TRBD2 (5 bases). The CDR3 consists of 15 residues. V was pared by 5 bases and J by 6 bases, with 17 bases between. Germline V gene sequence: CDR1 SGHVS, CDR2 FNYEAQ. For the CDR3, the DNA is TGTGCCAGCAGCCTCGGTACCCTTGAGGGCAATGAGCAGTTCTTC. It encodes CASSLGTLEGNEQFF.

This clonotype was counted ten times or more. The gene calls are TRBV18 and TRBJ2-3; the match to TRBD1 covers 8 bases. V was pared by 2 bases and J by 3 bases, with 7 bases of the junction left unmatched. The CDR3 has 16 residues. Germline V lookup: CDR1 KGHSH, CDR2 LQKENI. Here the CDR3 DNA reads TGTGCCAGCTCACCAGACCTGGACAGGGAAACAGATACGCAGTATTTT. This codes for CASSPDLDRETDTQYF.

This chain links TRBV25-1 with TRBJ1-2; TRBD1 agrees at 9 bases. The trim removed 1 base at V and 8 bases at J, leaving 11 bases unmatched. The CDR3 loop spans 16 amino acids. Germline loops: CDR1 MGHDK, CDR2 SYGVNS. CDR3 DNA: TGTGCCAGCAGTGAATTTTCGGACAGGGGAAGTGACGGCTACACCTTC. The encoded protein is CASSEFSDRGSDGYTF.

The V and J genes are TRBV7-8 and TRBJ2-1; TRBD1 is a possible D gene (7 bases). CDR3 length: 15 residues. Germline V lookup: CDR1 SGHVS, CDR2 FQNEAQ. V was shortened by 5 bases and J by 3 bases, with 14 bases between the two germline ends. Here the CDR3 DNA reads TGTGCCAGCAGCCCACAGGGGACTTTCTACAATGAGCAGTTCTTC. Translated, it gives CASSPQGTFYNEQFF.

As regards this clonotype: With a much larger clone just one base away, this may be a read error. The conserved closing phenylalanine or tryptophan is absent in this CDR3, likely reflecting a read error. J is TRBJ2-3 and V is TRBV12-3 or TRBV12-4; D call uncertain. The CDR3 is 13 residues long. V gave up 3 bases and J gave up 2 bases, with 6 bases separating them. The CDR3 is CASSFTNTDTQYV. CDR3 nucleotide sequence: TGTGCCAGCAGTTTTACGAACACAGATACGCAGTATGTT.

This clonotype was detected ten times or more. This chain connects TRBV4-3 to TRBJ2-5, with D unresolved. V was cut by 1 base and J by 5 bases, with 8 bases left in between. CDR1 LGHNA and CDR2 YSLEER come from the germline V gene. CDR3 length: 13 residues. CDR3: CASSQGLIETQYF. The CDR3 DNA reads as TGCGCCAGCAGCCAAGGCCTCATCGAGACCCAGTACTTC.

The genes are TRBV7-9 and TRBJ2-1; TRBD2 matches at 11 bases. The CDR3 totals 17 residues. Germline V gene lookup returns CDR1 SEHNR and CDR2 FQNEAQ (reference sequence). J gave up 12 bases and V 1 base, and 14 bases lay outside the gene matches. CDR3 DNA sequence: TGTGCCAGCAGCTTAGGCCGACTAGCGGGATTCCTGGATGGGCAGTTCTTC. As protein: CASSLGRLAGFLDGQFF.

The chain uses TRBV5-4 and TRBJ2-3; 7 bases are a match to TRBD2. The CDR3 is made up of 16 amino acids. After removal of 4 bases from V and 3 bases from J, the junction contained 11 bases not matched to a gene. Germline assignment: CDR1 SGHNT and CDR2 YYREEE (reference sequence). The CDR3 is CASSPGAGGGTDTQYF. The CDR3 coding sequence is TGTGCCAGCAGCCCCGGCGCGGGCGGGGGAACAGATACGCAGTATTTT.

The table lists this clonotype with a count of one. Germline and junction disagree at one end, which may indicate a read error. This chain links TRBV7-7 with TRBJ2-2; 12 bases are a match to TRBD2. The CDR3 is made up of 18 amino acids. Per the germline V gene, CDR1 is SSHAT and CDR2 is FNYEAQ (reference sequence). The CDR3 sequence: CASSLAASGGANTGELFF. In DNA, the CDR3 is TGTGCTAGCAGCTTAGCCGCTAGCGGGGGGGCGAACACCGGGGAGCTGTTTTTT.